Listed here are 16 T cell receptor beta chains from one sample, sequenced in a study of molecular identifiers for immune sequencing clone quantification. MiXCR, run by TCRdb on the PCR reads, gives a single entry per CDR3 protein. The sample contains roughly 65,000 distinct CDR3 sequences, about a sixth of which appear only once. Input material: naive CD8+ T cells from blood, with Jurkat cell RNA spiked in. Subset in this sample: FACS-sorted CD8+CD4-CCR7+CD45RA+ naive T cells. These TCRs come from a human donor in good health. Some libraries in this study had Jurkat cell RNA spiked in.

Comment on this clonotype: Sequence at one end of the junction differs from germline and may be a read error. The rearrangement uses TRBV14 and TRBJ2-7; either TRBD1 or TRBD2 may fit D (5 bases each). This CDR3 has 15 amino acids. CDR1 is SGHDN and CDR2 is FVKESK in the germline V gene. The CDR3 spells CASGQEILRGGEQYF. DNA of the CDR3: TGTGCCAGCGGCCAAGAAATCCTAAGGGGCGGGGAGCAGTACTTC.

This CDR3 is CASSLGGVAGLDEQFF. The CDR3 DNA sequence: TGTGCCAGCAGCCTAGGGGGGGTAGCGGGATTAGATGAGCAGTTCTTC. This sequence joins TRBV28 and TRBJ2-1; 8 bases map to TRBD2. Germline loops: CDR1 MDHEN, CDR2 SYDVKM. V shed 6 bases, J shed 8 bases, and the junction held 15 bases outside the gene matches. This CDR3 region has 16 residues. The full variable domain, rest sourced from reference TRBV28 and TRBJ2-1, is DVKVTQSSRYLVKRTGEKVFLECVQDMDHENMFWYRQDPGLGLRLIYFSYDVKMKEKGDIPEGYSVSREKKERFSLILESASTNQTSMYLCASSLGGVAGLDEQFFGPGTRLTVL.

In this sample, this clonotype turned up many times. The CDR3 loop reads CATTGTSGRGGTDTQYF. The CDR3 DNA follows: TGTGCCACCACCGGGACTAGCGGGAGAGGGGGCACAGATACGCAGTATTTT. The chain combines TRBV5-4 with TRBJ2-3; TRBD2 aligns across 14 bases. J gave up 1 base and V 9 bases, and 10 bases lay outside the gene matches. CDR1 SGHNT and CDR2 YYREEE come from the germline V gene (reference sequence). The CDR3 sequence is 17 residues long.

This clonotype came up a few times. J is TRBJ2-1 and V is TRBV7-7; 7 nucleotides agree with TRBD2. Trimming removed 5 bases from V and 7 bases from J; junction bases left unmatched: 8. This CDR3 is 14 amino acids long. Germline loops: CDR1 SSHAT, CDR2 FNYEAQ (reference sequence). DNA for the CDR3: TGTGCCAGCAGCATAAGGGAGGGGTTGAATGAGCAGTTCTTC. It translates to CASSIREGLNEQFF.

Comment on this clonotype: A much larger clone lies a single base off, so this may be a read error. V usage is TRBV10-3 and J usage is TRBJ2-3, with D perhaps TRBD1 or TRBD2 (5 bases each). This CDR3 is 17 amino acids long. Deletions cut 3 bases from V and 3 bases from J, with 19 bases between. Looked up from germline, CDR1 is ENHRY and CDR2 is SYGVKD. The CDR3 is CAISEIILRDRTDTQYF. As DNA, the CDR3 is TGTGCCATCAGTGAAATCATTCTCCGGGACCGAACAGATACGCAGTATTTT.

The CDR3 nucleotides read TGTGCCACCAGTGATTTGACTAGTTTGAATGAGCAGTTCTTC. Encoded protein: CATSDLTSLNEQFF. The gene calls are TRBV24-1 and TRBJ2-1; TRBD2 is a possible D gene (5 bases). V dropped 0 bases and J dropped 7 bases, with 9 bases sitting between them. CDR1 and CDR2 (germline): KGHDR, SFDVKD. The CDR3 length is 14 residues.

This clonotype was seen at least ten times. The V and J genes are TRBV24-1 and TRBJ1-1; D gene unclear. Trimming left V 7 bases short and J 0 bases short, with 8 bases between. The germline CDR1 and CDR2 sequences are KGHDR and SFDVKD. CDR3 length equals 13 residues. The chain's CDR3 is CATRAGMNTEAFF. CDR3 coding DNA: TGTGCCACCAGGGCAGGCATGAACACTGAAGCTTTCTTT.

There are many counts of this clonotype. The V gene is TRBV5-1, the J gene TRBJ2-3; 8 bases align to TRBD1. There are 16 residues in the CDR3. Germline CDR1 and CDR2: SGHRS and YFSETQ. With V trimmed by 0 bases and J by 4 bases, 7 bases remained unmatched. The CDR3 loop is CASSLAWTGSSDTQYF. DNA for the CDR3: TGCGCCAGCAGCTTGGCCTGGACAGGGAGTTCAGATACGCAGTATTTT.

This clonotype has more than one count but fewer than ten. Since a much larger clone is just one base distant, this may be a read error. The chain links TRBV4-1 to TRBJ2-1; 8 bases line up with TRBD1. In germline, CDR1 is MGHRA, CDR2 YSYEKL. This CDR3 has 16 amino acids. In nucleotides, the CDR3 is TGCGCCAGCAGCCCCGCGGGGACAGGCGATAACAATGAGCGGTTCTTC. It specifies CASSPAGTGDNNERFF.

This clonotype was detected a few times. The chain couples TRBV9 to TRBJ2-2; 9 positions match TRBD1. CDR1 is SGDLS and CDR2 is YYNGEE in the germline V gene. The CDR3 contains 18 residues. V lost 3 bases and J lost 4; bases outside the gene matches: 13. CDR3 in amino acids: CASSAEASGTGITGELFF. Here the CDR3 DNA reads TGTGCCAGCAGCGCCGAAGCCTCCGGGACAGGGATCACCGGGGAGCTGTTTTTT. The full variable domain, rest sourced from reference TRBV9 and TRBJ2-2, is DSGVTQTPKHLITATGQRVTLRCSPRSGDLSVYWYQQSLDQGLQFLIQYYNGEERAKGNILERFSAQQFPDLHSELNLSSLELGDSALYFCASSAEASGTGITGELFFGEGSRLTVL.

This clonotype has ten or more counts. The chain uses TRBV28 and TRBJ1-2; no clear D. Germline V gives CDR1 MDHEN, CDR2 SYDVKM. V was pared by 5 bases and J by 5 bases, with 12 bases between. CDR3 length: 13 amino acids. CDR3 sequence reads: CASSLRTGYGYTF. CDR3 sequence (DNA): TGTGCCAGCAGTCTCCGGACGGGATATGGCTACACCTTC.

This clonotype was picked up many times. CDR3: CSASALTGGPYEQYF. CDR3 DNA sequence: TGCAGTGCTAGTGCTTTGACGGGAGGGCCCTACGAGCAGTACTTC. This chain uses TRBV20-1 with TRBJ2-7; TRBD2 matches 8 bases. This CDR3 is 15 amino acids long. The junction had 9 bases not matched to a gene; V was cut back by 3 bases and J by 2 bases. Germline V CDR1 and CDR2: DFQATT, SNEGSKA (reference sequence).

The chain links TRBV6-5 to TRBJ2-7; D perhaps matches TRBD2 (6 bases). CDR3 size: 14 residues. Deletions cut 6 bases from V and 2 bases from J, with 14 bases between. The V gene's germline CDR1 is MNHEY and CDR2 SVGAGI. The CDR3 bases are TGTGCCAGCAGCGGGGCGGGAACCCCCTACGAGCAGTACTTC. It yields the protein CASSGAGTPYEQYF.

In regard to this clonotype: This clone may be a read error of a much larger clone one base away. The DNA for the CDR3 is TGTGCCAGCCGGCCTCCCCAAGGAGGGACGACTAACACTGAAGCTTTCTTT. Encoded protein: CASRPPQGGTTNTEAFF. The chain combines TRBV6-6 with TRBJ1-1, with D perhaps TRBD1 (5 bases). This CDR3 is built from 17 residues. The germline V gene encodes CDR1 MNHNY and CDR2 SVGAGI (reference sequence). The germline V and J ends were trimmed by 8 bases and 2 bases, with 24 bases remaining between them.

This clonotype came up many times. This sequence joins TRBV28 and TRBJ2-7; D is tentatively TRBD1 or TRBD2 (5 bases each). CDR3 length: 14 residues. Trimming left V 6 bases short and J 6 bases short, with 18 bases between. The germline CDR1 and CDR2 sequences are MDHEN and SYDVKM. As DNA, the CDR3 is TGTGCCAGCAGGCTGGGGCCCGAACTAGGCGAGCAGTACTTC. Residues: CASRLGPELGEQYF.

This clonotype was detected only once. A much larger clone sits a single nucleotide away, making a read error possible. The V and J genes are TRBV27 and TRBJ1-2; tentatively, D is TRBD1 (5 bases). Per the germline V gene, CDR1 is MNHEY and CDR2 is SMNVEV (reference sequence). This CDR3 has 13 residues. The CDR3 protein is CASSLTANYSYTF. The CDR3 DNA reads as TGTGCCAGCAGTTTGACAGCTAACTATAGCTACACCTTC.